This is a list of T cell receptor beta chains from one sample in a study of blood T cells in healthy people across ages. TCRdb called the 5' RACE reads again in MiXCR, with one record for every CDR3 protein. Among around 800,000 distinct CDR3 sequences listed, 55% to 65% were seen once. Input material: blood. The receptors stem from a man aged 30 to 39 in good health. Both conserved end residues are part of each CDR3. The D gene is left open where the match is weak. The size of a clone is reported for some rows only, either as once, few or many, or as a class for expanded clones.

cdr3_aa cdr3_nt v_call clone_size d_call j_call
CACSYYFYEQYF TGTGCCTGCAGCTACTATTTCTACGAGCAGTACTTC TRBV6-1 . . TRBJ2-7
CAIRGTTSGGGGDREQFF TGTGCCATCAGAGGTACGACTAGCGGGGGAGGCGGGGACAGGGAGCAGTTCTTC TRBV10-3 . TRBD2 TRBJ2-1
CASSTTGVYEQYF TGCGCCAGCAGCACGACAGGGGTCTACGAGCAGTACTTC TRBV5-1 . TRBD1 TRBJ2-7
CASSLDNSRYNEQFF TGTGCCAGCAGCTTAGATAACAGCCGCTACAATGAGCAGTTCTTC TRBV7-2 few . TRBJ2-1
CASSYQGGRYEQYF TGTGCCAGCAGCTATCAGGGGGGGCGCTACGAGCAGTACTTC TRBV7-2 few . TRBJ2-7
CASSQVKGGNQPQHF TGCGCCAGCAGCCAAGTGAAAGGGGGCAATCAGCCCCAGCATTTT TRBV4-1 . . TRBJ1-5
CASSRERAHEQYF TGTGCCAGCAGCCGGGAGAGGGCCCACGAGCAGTACTTC TRBV7-8 . . TRBJ2-7
CASSFMGLASDEQYF TGTGCCAGCAGCTTTATGGGACTAGCTTCCGACGAGCAGTACTTC TRBV7-3 . TRBD2 TRBJ2-7
CSAAQGRLNEKLFF TGCAGTGCTGCACAGGGACGGCTTAATGAAAAACTGTTTTTT TRBV20-1 . . TRBJ1-4
CAISEGTGKYEQYF TGTGCCATCAGTGAAGGGACAGGAAAATACGAGCAGTACTTC TRBV10-3 few TRBD1 TRBJ2-7
CSVRRGSQDTQYF TGCAGCGTTAGGAGGGGGAGTCAAGATACGCAGTATTTT TRBV29-1 . . TRBJ2-3
CASSQVSSSYEQYF TGTGCCAGCAGCCAAGTCTCCAGCTCCTACGAGCAGTACTTC TRBV14 few . TRBJ2-7
CASSLVLAGGKASEQFF TGCGCCAGCAGCTTGGTTCTAGCGGGGGGGAAGGCATCTGAGCAGTTCTTC TRBV5-1 . TRBD2 TRBJ2-1
CSMLRDRGQNTEAFF TGCAGCATGCTCCGGGACAGGGGGCAGAACACTGAAGCTTTCTTT TRBV29-1 once TRBD1 TRBJ1-1
CSSSATGLAETQYF TGCAGCTCCTCGGCAACGGGACTGGCAGAGACCCAGTACTTC TRBV29-1 . . TRBJ2-5
CAISEDGLNAYF TGTGCCATCAGTGAGGACGGCCTAAACGCGTACTTC TRBV10-3 . . TRBJ2-7
CASSPRTGFGETQYF TGTGCCAGCAGCCCCCGGACAGGGTTTGGAGAGACCCAGTACTTC TRBV9 . TRBD1 TRBJ2-5
CATSKLPQGLLEETQYF TGTGCCACCAGCAAGCTCCCCCAGGGGCTGTTAGAAGAGACCCAGTACTTC TRBV15 . . TRBJ2-5
CASSGGGASTDTQYF TGTGCCAGCAGCGGTGGGGGAGCGAGCACAGATACGCAGTATTTT TRBV9 few . TRBJ2-3
CASSLVLGALHF TGTGCCAGCAGCTTAGTTCTCGGGGCCCTCCACTTT TRBV7-2 . . TRBJ1-6
CASSQDLQQETQYF TGCGCCAGCAGCCAAGATCTACAGCAAGAGACCCAGTACTTC TRBV4-3 few . TRBJ2-5
CASSQGTSGGTGANVLTF TGTGCCAGCAGCCAAGGAACTAGCGGGGGTACCGGGGCCAACGTCCTGACTTTC TRBV4-2 . TRBD2 TRBJ2-6
CASSFGLFGVSGNTIYF TGTGCCAGCAGCTTTGGACTATTCGGGGTGTCTGGAAACACCATATATTTT TRBV7-2 . . TRBJ1-3
CSVVTGTYEQYF TGCAGCGTCGTGACAGGGACCTACGAGCAGTACTTC TRBV29-1 . TRBD1 TRBJ2-7
CASSQGLAVNIQYF TGTGCCAGCAGCCAAGGGCTAGCGGTAAACATTCAGTACTTC TRBV3-1 many TRBD2 TRBJ2-4
CASVRQHSNQPQHF TGTGCTAGTGTGCGACAGCATAGCAATCAGCCCCAGCATTTT TRBV12-5 . . TRBJ1-5
CSARDQGHTF TGCAGTGCTAGAGACCAGGGTCACACCTTC TRBV20-1 . . TRBJ1-2
CASSQRLGDEQFF TGTGCCAGCAGTCAACGCCTTGGGGATGAGCAGTTCTTC TRBV7-9 few . TRBJ2-1
CASSLALAFSGANVLTF TGCGCCAGCAGCTTGGCCTTGGCGTTCTCTGGGGCCAACGTCCTGACTTTC TRBV5-1 few . TRBJ2-6
CASSSQQETQYF TGTGCCAGCAGTTCCCAGCAAGAGACCCAGTACTTC TRBV6-5 . . TRBJ2-5
CASSLASGGTSGNTIYF TGTGCCAGCAGCTTAGCTTCAGGGGGGACGTCTGGAAACACCATATATTTT TRBV13 . TRBD1 TRBJ1-3